Below are 25 T cell receptor beta chains sequenced from a single sample in a study of T cell responses to AZD1222 COVID-19 vaccine. The method was immunoSEQ multiplex PCR; TCRdb's version includes in-frame clones alone and lacks a portion of them. The data show under 200,000 clones, about 90% seen once. The sequencing used peripheral blood, collected on day 0 of MenACWY control vaccination. The receptors stem from an adult in good health.

The chain joins TRBV5-1 to TRBJ2-5, with D uncertain. CDR1 and CDR2 (germline): SGHRS, YFSETQ. Trimming pared 2 bases from V and 5 bases from J, leaving 7 bases between. The CDR3 spans 12 residues. CDR3 in DNA: TGCGCCAGCAGCTTAGAGTGGGAGACCCAGTACTTC. Translation gives CASSLEWETQYF.

The V and J genes are TRBV25-1 and TRBJ1-1; D uncertain. V was shortened by 6 bases and J by 6 bases, with 11 bases between the two germline ends. There are 12 residues in the CDR3. Germline CDR1 is MGHDK and CDR2 is SYGVNS. CDR3 sequence: CASSQWGAEAFF. CDR3 nucleotides: TGTGCCAGCAGCCAATGGGGAGCTGAAGCTTTCTTT.

The rearrangement joins TRBV2 to TRBJ1-1; no firm D call. The CDR3 length is 11 residues. Trimming took off 5 bases at V and 4 bases at J, with 5 bases between the two ends. From germline, CDR1 is SNHLY and CDR2 FYNNEI. This CDR3 reads CASSYITEAFF. The DNA of the CDR3 is TGTGCCAGCAGTTATATCACTGAAGCTTTCTTT.

In this sample, this clone turned up a few times. This sample includes further DNA sequences coding for the same CDR3. The chain has TRBV28 and TRBJ1-6; no firm D call. Trimming cost V 1 base and J 6 bases, with 4 bases left between them. This CDR3 has 13 residues. The germline gives CDR1 MDHEN, CDR2 SYDVKM. The CDR3 protein is CASSLSPNSPLHF. The CDR3 DNA sequence: TGTGCCAGCAGTTTATCACCTAATTCACCCCTCCACTTT.

This sequence joins TRBV19 and TRBJ2-4, with unresolved D. CDR3 size: 14 residues. In germline, CDR1 is LNHDA, CDR2 SQIVND (reference sequence). V was clipped by 5 bases and J by 2 bases, with 10 bases between them. CDR3 sequence: CASSGVGTKNIQYF. CDR3 nucleotides: TGTGCCAGTAGTGGTGTAGGGACCAAAAACATTCAGTACTTC.

This chain connects TRBV4-1 to TRBJ2-7, with D maybe TRBD1 (6 bases). Germline V gene sequence: CDR1 MGHRA, CDR2 YSYEKL. The CDR3 runs 13 residues. Trimming pared 3 bases from V and 3 bases from J, leaving 9 bases between. The CDR3 loop reads CASSHRGNYEQYF. The DNA of the CDR3 is TGCGCCAGCAGCCACAGGGGAAACTACGAGCAGTACTTC.

The chain employs TRBV4-1 and TRBJ2-7, with TRBD1 identical over 9 bases. This CDR3 spans 14 amino acids. Germline-derived CDR1 and CDR2 are MGHRA and YSYEKL. V trimming: 2 bases; J trimming: 3 bases; junction bases outside the gene matches: 2. CDR3 region: CASSQQTGGYEQYF. The CDR3, as DNA: TGCGCCAGCAGCCAACAGACAGGGGGCTACGAGCAGTACTTC.

This chain connects TRBV9 to TRBJ1-3; unclear D gene. The CDR3 has 16 amino acids. V lost 4 bases to trimming and J lost 0 bases, with 14 bases between them. Germline CDR1 reads SGDLS; CDR2 reads YYNGEE. CDR3 residues: CASSSSSAGSGNTIYF. Written as DNA, the CDR3 is TGTGCCAGCAGCAGCAGTTCAGCAGGCTCTGGAAACACCATATATTTT.

J is TRBJ1-2 and V is TRBV18, with 8 bases fitting TRBD1. Losses at the gene ends were 6 bases for V and 5 bases for J; bases not matched to a gene: 14. The germline V gene has CDR1 KGHSH and CDR2 LQKENI. The CDR3 totals 16 residues. This CDR3 is CASSSPGTGGQYGYTF. The CDR3 bases are TGTGCCAGCTCCTCTCCCGGGACAGGAGGCCAATATGGCTACACCTTC.

This sequence joins TRBV7-2 and TRBJ1-3; 9 bases match TRBD1. This CDR3 region has 17 residues. Germline CDR1 is SGHTA and CDR2 is FQGNSA. The junction had 4 bases not matched to a gene; V was cut back by 0 bases and J by 1 base. CDR3 nucleotide sequence: TGTGCCAGCAGCTTAGCGCCGGGACAGGGATCTGGAAACACCATATATTTT. The encoded protein is CASSLAPGQGSGNTIYF.

V is TRBV24-1 and J is TRBJ1-5; 7 bases are shared with TRBD1. Germline-derived CDR1 and CDR2 are KGHDR and SFDVKD. With V trimmed by 11 bases and J by 5 bases, 11 bases remained unmatched. The CDR3 extends over 14 amino acids. The CDR3 here is CANHRGSSDQPQHF. DNA for the CDR3: TGTGCCAACCACAGGGGAAGCAGCGATCAGCCCCAGCATTTT.

The chain recombines TRBV10-3 with TRBJ1-2; D not resolved. CDR3 size: 13 residues. V gave up 0 bases and J gave up 8 bases, with 10 bases separating them. CDR1 and CDR2 (germline): ENHRY, SYGVKD. In DNA form, the CDR3 reads TGTGCCATCAGTGAGTCTCCGTCAGCGGGCTACACCTTC. Amino acids: CAISESPSAGYTF.

This clone appeared a single time. V and J are TRBV28 and TRBJ1-1; D is ambiguous. The CDR3 has 14 residues. Deletions cut 10 bases from V and 1 base from J, with 16 bases between. Germline lookup yields CDR1 MDHEN and CDR2 SYDVKM. The DNA of the CDR3 is TGTGCCATCGAACGGACCACAGCGAACACTGAAGCTTTCTTT. It is translated as CAIERTTANTEAFF.

V and J are TRBV7-8 and TRBJ2-7; TRBD1 aligns across 9 bases. V was clipped by 0 bases and J by 2 bases; unmatched bases: 8. The CDR3 is 17 residues long. Germline-derived CDR1 and CDR2 are SGHVS and FQNEAQ. CDR3 sequence: CASSLAGAGQGTYEQYF. The CDR3 coding sequence is TGTGCCAGCAGCTTAGCGGGAGCGGGACAGGGTACCTACGAGCAGTACTTC.

This sequence joins TRBV6-2 or TRBV6-3 and TRBJ1-1, with no clear D. With 5 bases removed from V and 5 bases from J, the gap between germline ends came to 18 bases. The length of the CDR3 is 15 residues. Germline-derived CDR1 and CDR2 are MNHEY and SVGEGT. The chain's CDR3 is CASSLPWPRGTEAFF. DNA of the CDR3: TGTGCCAGCAGTCTTCCGTGGCCAAGAGGGACTGAAGCTTTCTTT.

The V call is TRBV29-1, the J call TRBJ2-7, with D maybe TRBD1 (6 bases). The CDR3 consists of 11 residues. Germline-derived CDR1 and CDR2 are SQVTM and ANQGSEA. Trimming shortened V by 7 bases and J by 1 base, and 8 bases separated the two germline ends. The CDR3: CSGRGSYEQYF. As DNA, the CDR3 is TGCAGCGGCAGGGGTTCCTACGAGCAGTACTTC.

The V call is TRBV5-1, the J call TRBJ2-1; 7 bases match TRBD2. Germline values: CDR1 SGHRS, CDR2 YFSETQ. V lost 2 bases and J lost 0; bases outside the gene matches: 2. This CDR3 is 15 amino acids long. CDR3 nucleotide sequence: TGCGCCAGCAGCTTCAGCGGGGACTCCTACAATGAGCAGTTCTTC. Translation: CASSFSGDSYNEQFF.

V is TRBV2 and J is TRBJ2-2; the match to TRBD2 covers 7 bases. Trimming cost V 10 bases and J 2 bases; bases outside gene matches: 10. This CDR3 spans 15 amino acids. Per the germline V gene, CDR1 is SNHLY and CDR2 is FYNNEI. The CDR3 reads CATLGRGENTGELFF. The DNA of the CDR3 is TGTGCCACCCTAGGGAGGGGCGAAAACACCGGGGAGCTGTTTTTT.

This chain uses TRBV24-1 with TRBJ2-2; 9 bases line up with TRBD1. This CDR3 is built from 15 residues. V shed 10 bases, J shed 4 bases, and the junction held 9 bases outside the gene matches. The germline gives CDR1 KGHDR, CDR2 SFDVKD. The CDR3 spells CATSPTGGSTGELFF. The CDR3 DNA is TGTGCCACGTCCCCCACAGGGGGCAGCACCGGGGAGCTGTTTTTT.

The chain links TRBV28 to TRBJ2-1; 10 bases are shared with TRBD2. J gave up 5 bases and V 3 bases, and 10 bases lay outside the gene matches. Germline CDR1 is MDHEN and CDR2 is SYDVKM. CDR3 length: 17 amino acids. The CDR3 DNA follows: TGTGCCAGCAGTTTTGGGGAGCTAGCGGGAGCGGACAATGAGCAGTTCTTC. Residues: CASSFGELAGADNEQFF. Drawing the rest from reference TRBV28 and TRBJ2-1, the complete variable domain is DVKVTQSSRYLVKRTGEKVFLECVQDMDHENMFWYRQDPGLGLRLIYFSYDVKMKEKGDIPEGYSVSREKKERFSLILESASTNQTSMYLCASSFGELAGADNEQFFGPGTRLTVL.

V and J are TRBV2 and TRBJ2-6; D uncertain. Germline CDR1 is SNHLY and CDR2 is FYNNEI. The CDR3 has 14 residues. Trimming removed 8 bases from V and 0 bases from J, with 8 bases in between. CDR3 protein: CASDAGSGANVLTF. CDR3 nucleotide sequence: TGTGCCAGCGACGCCGGCTCTGGGGCCAACGTCCTGACTTTC. Combining the CDR3 with reference TRBV2 and TRBJ2-6 gives the whole variable domain EPEVTQTPSHQVTQMGQEVILRCVPISNHLYFYWYRQILGQKVEFLVSFYNNEISEKSEIFDDQFSVERPDGSNFTLKIRSTKLEDSAMYFCASDAGSGANVLTFGAGSRLTVL.

The J gene is TRBJ2-5, the V gene TRBV27, with D tentatively TRBD1 or TRBD2 (5 bases each). The CDR3 contains 17 residues. CDR1 and CDR2 from the germline V gene are MNHEY and SMNVEV (reference sequence). The V end was cut by 6 bases, the J end by 5 bases, with 25 bases between. CDR3 in DNA: TGTGCCAGCAGGGGGATCCGGGACGGACCCGAGAGGGAGACCCAGTACTTC. Protein sequence: CASRGIRDGPERETQYF.

This chain joins TRBV28 and TRBJ2-3; 9 nucleotides align to TRBD2. CDR3 length equals 18 residues. With V trimmed by 3 bases and J by 0 bases, 10 bases remained unmatched. Germline lookup yields CDR1 MDHEN and CDR2 SYDVKM. The CDR3 sequence: CASSFPSGDPISTDTQYF. The CDR3 DNA sequence: TGTGCCAGCAGTTTCCCTAGCGGGGACCCTATTAGCACAGATACGCAGTATTTT.

The chain combines TRBV3-1 (or the pseudogene TRBV3-2) with TRBJ2-1; D may correspond to TRBD1 or TRBD2 (5 bases each). CDR1 LGHDT and CDR2 YNNKEL come from the germline V gene (reference sequence). V lost 1 base and J lost 5, with 12 bases in between. This CDR3 has 15 residues. This chain's CDR3 is CASSQVLGVNNEQFF. The CDR3 DNA reads as TGTGCCAGCAGCCAAGTTCTGGGGGTGAACAATGAGCAGTTCTTC.

J is TRBJ2-1 and V is TRBV27; a weak D match, TRBD1 (6 bases). Germline V CDR1 and CDR2: MNHEY, SMNVEV (reference sequence). Trimming pared 2 bases from V and 4 bases from J, leaving 21 bases between. This CDR3 region has 18 residues. The CDR3 reads CASSLSNVRGLGYNEQFF. In DNA, the CDR3 is TGTGCCAGCAGTTTAAGTAATGTAAGGGGGTTAGGGTACAATGAGCAGTTCTTC.